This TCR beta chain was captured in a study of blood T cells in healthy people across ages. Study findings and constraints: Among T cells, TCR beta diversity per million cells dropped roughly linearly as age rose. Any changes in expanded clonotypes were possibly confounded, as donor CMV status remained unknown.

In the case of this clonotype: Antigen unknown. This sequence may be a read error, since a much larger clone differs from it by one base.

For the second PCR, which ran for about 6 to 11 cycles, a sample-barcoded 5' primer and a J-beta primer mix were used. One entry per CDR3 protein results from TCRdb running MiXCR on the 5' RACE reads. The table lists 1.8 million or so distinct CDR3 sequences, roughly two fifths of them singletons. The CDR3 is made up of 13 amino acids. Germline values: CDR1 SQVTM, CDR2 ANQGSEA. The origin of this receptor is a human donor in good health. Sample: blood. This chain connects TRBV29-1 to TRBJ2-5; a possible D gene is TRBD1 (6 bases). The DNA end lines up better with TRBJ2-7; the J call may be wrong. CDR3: CSVATGIRYEQYF. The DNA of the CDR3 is TGCAGCGTAGCAACAGGGATACGCTACGAGCAGTACTTC.